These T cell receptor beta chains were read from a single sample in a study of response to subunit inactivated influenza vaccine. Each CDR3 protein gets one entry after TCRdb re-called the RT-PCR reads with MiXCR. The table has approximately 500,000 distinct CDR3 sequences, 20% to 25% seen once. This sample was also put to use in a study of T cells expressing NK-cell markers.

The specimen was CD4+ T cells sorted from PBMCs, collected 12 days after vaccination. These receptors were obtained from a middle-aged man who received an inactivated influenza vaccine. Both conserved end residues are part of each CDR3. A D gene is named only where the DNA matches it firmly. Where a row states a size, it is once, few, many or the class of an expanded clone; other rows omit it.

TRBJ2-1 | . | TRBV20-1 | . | CSAPRGAYNEQFF | TGCAGTGCTCCCCGCGGAGCCTACAATGAGCAGTTCTTC
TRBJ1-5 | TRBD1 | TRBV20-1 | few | CSYRTGDQPQHF | TGCAGCTATAGGACAGGGGATCAGCCCCAGCATTTT
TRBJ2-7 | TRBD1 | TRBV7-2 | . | CASSLSTGSWGEQYF | TGTGCCAGCAGCTTATCGACAGGGTCGTGGGGCGAGCAGTACTTC
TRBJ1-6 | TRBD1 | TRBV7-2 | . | CASSLMGGTGNISPLHF | TGTGCCAGCAGCTTAATGGGTGGGACAGGGAATATATCACCCCTCCACTTT
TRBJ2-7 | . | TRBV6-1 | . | CASTTPRGAYEQYF | TGTGCCAGCACCACCCCGAGAGGGGCGTACGAGCAGTACTTC
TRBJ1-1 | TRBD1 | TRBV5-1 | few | CASRAGTGSGAFF | TGCGCCAGCAGGGCCGGGACAGGGTCCGGAGCTTTCTTT
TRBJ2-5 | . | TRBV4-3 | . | CASSQDPGTQETQYF | TGCGCCAGCAGCCAAGATCCGGGGACTCAAGAGACCCAGTACTTC
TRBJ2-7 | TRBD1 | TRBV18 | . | CASSNQGTGAYEQYF | TGTGCCAGCTCGAACCAAGGGACAGGGGCCTACGAGCAGTACTTC
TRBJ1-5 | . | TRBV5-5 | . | CASSPLSTPSNQPQHF | TGTGCCAGCAGCCCCCTCTCGACACCTAGCAATCAGCCCCAGCATTTT
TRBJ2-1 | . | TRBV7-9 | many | CASSLQGGSYNEQFF | TGTGCCAGCAGTTTACAGGGAGGCTCCTACAATGAGCAGTTCTTC
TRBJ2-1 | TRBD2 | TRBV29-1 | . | CSVDPTSRSSYNEQFF | TGCAGCGTAGATCCGACTAGCAGAAGCTCCTACAATGAGCAGTTCTTC
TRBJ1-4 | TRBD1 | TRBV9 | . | CASNGGGVLEKLFF | TGTGCCAGCAACGGAGGGGGCGTTCTTGAAAAACTGTTTTTT
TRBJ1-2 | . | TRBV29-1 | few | CSGDFDGYTF | TGCAGCGGGGACTTTGATGGCTACACCTTC
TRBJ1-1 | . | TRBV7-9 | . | CASSFGNRAFF | TGTGCCAGCAGCTTCGGGAATAGGGCTTTCTTT
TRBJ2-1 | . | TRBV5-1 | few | CASSLGDSGEQFF | TGCGCCAGCAGCTTGGGGGATTCGGGGGAGCAGTTCTTC
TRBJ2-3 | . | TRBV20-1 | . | CSARDHLRGMGTDTQYF | TGCAGTGCTAGAGATCATTTGAGGGGAATGGGCACAGATACGCAGTATTTT